The 3 T cell receptor beta chains below all came from one sample that was sequenced in a study of blood T cell repertoires in COVID-19. Produced via immunoSEQ multiplex PCR; TCRdb's table is partial and in-frame only. The repertoire consists of approximately 200,000 clones, with under 85% occurring once and the leading ten covering approximately 1.8%. Sequenced sample: PBMCs or T cells enriched from blood (not recorded which). These receptors all come from a man in his 60s who had recovered from COVID-19.

The chain is built from TRBV28 and TRBJ1-5; 7 nucleotides line up with TRBD1. Germline CDR1 reads MDHEN; CDR2 reads SYDVKM. The V and J ends lost 7 bases and 7 bases, in that order; junction bases with no gene match: 13. The CDR3 contains 15 residues. This CDR3 is CASTMMMTGNQPQHF. CDR3 nucleotides: TGTGCCAGCACCATGATGATGACAGGGAACCAGCCCCAGCATTTT. Together with reference TRBV28 and TRBJ1-5, the CDR3 gives the full variable domain: DVKVTQSSRYLVKRTGEKVFLECVQDMDHENMFWYRQDPGLGLRLIYFSYDVKMKEKGDIPEGYSVSREKKERFSLILESASTNQTSMYLCASTMMMTGNQPQHFGDGTRLSIL.

About this clone: In the same sample, other DNA sequences code for this CDR3. This sequence joins TRBV2 and TRBJ1-5, with 8 bases aligning to TRBD1. Trimming took 6 bases from V and 4 from J; bases not matched to a gene: 5. The CDR3 loop spans 14 amino acids. The germline V gene has CDR1 SNHLY and CDR2 FYNNEI. CDR3 in amino acids: CASSGTGGNQPQHF. The CDR3, as DNA: TGTGCCAGCAGCGGGACAGGAGGAAATCAGCCCCAGCATTTT.

The rearrangement uses TRBV4-3 and TRBJ2-7; the D gene is possibly TRBD2 (6 bases). The CDR3 runs 17 residues. With 0 bases removed from V and 9 bases from J, the gap between germline ends came to 24 bases. CDR1 and CDR2 (germline): LGHNA, YSLEER. DNA for the CDR3: TGCGCCAGCAGCCAAGAATCGCGAGGGCAGTGGAGGGGTAGGCAGTACTTC. Translating gives CASSQESRGQWRGRQYF.